One and the same sample provided the 10 T cell receptor beta chains below, sequenced in a study of T cell responses to AZD1222 COVID-19 vaccine. Only in-frame clones appear in the TCRdb table, and some are missing; sequencing was by immunoSEQ multiplex PCR. Of roughly 140,000 clones in the sample, approximately 94% were seen once. The sequenced sample was peripheral blood, obtained on day 0 of AZD1222 vaccination. The source is an adult in good health.

The chain couples TRBV27 to TRBJ2-2, with D uncertain. CDR1 is MNHEY and CDR2 is SMNVEV in the germline V gene (reference sequence). V dropped 6 bases and J dropped 8 bases, with 10 bases sitting between them. The CDR3 is 12 amino acids. The CDR3 here is CASSFTGGELFF. The CDR3 DNA reads as TGTGCCAGCAGCTTTACCGGAGGGGAGCTGTTTTTT.

The chain recombines TRBV5-1 with TRBJ2-5; D not resolved. The CDR3 extends over 15 amino acids. V lost 0 bases, J lost 2 bases, and 11 bases lay in between. The germline CDR1 and CDR2 sequences are SGHRS and YFSETQ. Written as DNA, the CDR3 is TGCGCCAGCAGCTTGGTCGTTGGGCCGCAAGAGACCCAGTACTTC. It is translated as CASSLVVGPQETQYF. Drawing the rest from reference TRBV5-1 and TRBJ2-5, the complete variable domain is KAGVTQTPRYLIKTRGQQVTLSCSPISGHRSVSWYQQTPGQGLQFLFEYFSETQRNKGNFPGRFSGRQFSNSRSEMNVSTLELGDSALYLCASSLVVGPQETQYFGPGTRLLVL.

The V gene is TRBV20-1, the J gene TRBJ2-7; weak D call: TRBD1 (6 bases). The length of the CDR3 is 12 residues. Trimming took off 3 bases at V and 6 bases at J, with 12 bases between the two ends. In germline, CDR1 is DFQATT, CDR2 SNEGSKA (reference sequence). The chain's CDR3 is CSASEQGTEQYV. DNA for the CDR3: TGCAGTGCTAGTGAACAGGGTACCGAGCAGTACGTC.

This rearrangement joins TRBV5-4 to TRBJ1-1, with a possible D match to TRBD1 (5 bases). The CDR3 contains 15 residues. Germline lookup yields CDR1 SGHNT and CDR2 YYREEE (reference sequence). V was pared by 2 bases and J by 1 base, with 12 bases between. The CDR3: CASSLPGLRNTEAFF. CDR3 nucleotide sequence: TGTGCCAGCAGCTTACCGGGACTTCGGAACACTGAAGCTTTCTTT.

This chain joins TRBV10-3 and TRBJ2-1, with D possibly being TRBD2 (5 bases). Germline lookup yields CDR1 ENHRY and CDR2 SYGVKD. V was cut by 2 bases and J by 1 base, with 15 bases left in between. The CDR3 sequence is 17 residues long. The CDR3 loop reads CAISERMRESSYNEQFF. Here the CDR3 DNA reads TGTGCCATCAGTGAGAGAATGAGGGAGTCTTCCTACAATGAGCAGTTCTTC.

The V call is TRBV5-4, the J call TRBJ2-3, with 12 bases aligning to TRBD2. Germline lookup yields CDR1 SGHNT and CDR2 YYREEE (reference sequence). The CDR3 totals 16 residues. The ends lost 3 bases at V and 2 bases at J; junction bases unmatched: 4. CDR3 protein: CASSSRLAGDTDTQYF. Here the CDR3 DNA reads TGTGCCAGCAGCTCTCGACTAGCGGGGGACACAGATACGCAGTATTTT.

This sequence joins TRBV7-2 and TRBJ2-1, with D hard to call. This CDR3 is 14 amino acids long. Germline V gives CDR1 SGHTA, CDR2 FQGNSA. V was trimmed by 3 bases and J by 0 bases, leaving 6 bases between them. The CDR3 DNA reads as TGTGCCAGCAGCTTTGATAGCTCCTACAATGAGCAGTTCTTC. Translation gives CASSFDSSYNEQFF.

This clone was detected a few times. CDR3 bases: TGCGCCAGCAGCCAAGATCGGCCCTACAGGGGGGGCACCTACGAGCAGTACGTC. Protein: CASSQDRPYRGGTYEQYV. V gene TRBV4-3 combines with J gene TRBJ2-7, with D possibly TRBD1 on 8 matching bases. V was trimmed by 0 bases and J by 2 bases, leaving 20 bases between them. CDR3 length: 18 amino acids. Per the germline V gene, CDR1 is LGHNA and CDR2 is YSLEER.

The chain carries TRBV5-8 and TRBJ1-1; D unclear. This CDR3 has 14 amino acids. V lost 0 bases to trimming and J lost 1 base, with 7 bases between them. The germline V gene encodes CDR1 SGHTS and CDR2 YDEGEE. In nucleotides, the CDR3 is TGTGCCAGCAGCTTGGGATGGGGGAACACTGAAGCTTTCTTT. Translated, it gives CASSLGWGNTEAFF.

A single count supports this clone. The genes are TRBV5-4 and TRBJ1-6; D might be TRBD1 (6 bases). In germline, CDR1 is SGHNT, CDR2 YYREEE (reference sequence). There are 15 residues in the CDR3. V gave up 0 bases and J gave up 6 bases, with 10 bases separating them. The CDR3 loop reads CASSLGGLGNSPLHF. Written as DNA, the CDR3 is TGTGCCAGCAGCTTGGGGGGGCTGGGTAATTCACCCCTCCACTTT.